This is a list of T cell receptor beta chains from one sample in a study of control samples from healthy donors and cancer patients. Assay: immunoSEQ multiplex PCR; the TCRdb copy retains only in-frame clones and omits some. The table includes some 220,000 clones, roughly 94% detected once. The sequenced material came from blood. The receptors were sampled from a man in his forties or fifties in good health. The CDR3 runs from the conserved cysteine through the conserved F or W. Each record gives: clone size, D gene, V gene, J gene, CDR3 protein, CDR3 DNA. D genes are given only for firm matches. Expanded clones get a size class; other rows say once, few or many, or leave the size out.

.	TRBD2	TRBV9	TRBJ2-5	CASSAPLRGGQWETQYF	TGTGCCAGCAGCGCGCCTCTGCGGGGGGGCCAGTGGGAGACCCAGTACTTC
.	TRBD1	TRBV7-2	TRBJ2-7	CASSYTGQSYEQYF	TGTGCCAGCAGCTATACGGGACAGTCCTACGAGCAGTACTTC
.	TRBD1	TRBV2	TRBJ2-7	CASKSPTGLSEQYF	TGTGCCAGCAAATCCCCGACAGGGTTGAGCGAGCAGTACTTC
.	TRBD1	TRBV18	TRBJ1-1	CASSLGQGAMNTEAFF	TGTGCCAGCTCACTGGGACAGGGGGCCATGAACACTGAAGCTTTCTTT
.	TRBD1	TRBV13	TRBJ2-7	CASSARDRVYEQYF	TGTGCCAGCAGCGCTCGGGACAGGGTTTACGAGCAGTACTTC
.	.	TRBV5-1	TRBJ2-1	CASSLYGDNEQFF	TGCGCCAGCAGCTTGTATGGGGACAATGAGCAGTTCTTC
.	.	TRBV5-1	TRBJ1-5	CASSHGWGDQPQHF	TGCGCCAGCAGCCACGGTTGGGGGGATCAGCCCCAGCATTTT
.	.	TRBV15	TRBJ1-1	CATSPGTEAFF	TGTGCCACCAGCCCGGGGACTGAAGCTTTCTTT
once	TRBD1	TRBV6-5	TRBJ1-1	CASSRGQAAFF	TGTGCCAGCAGCCGCGGACAGGCCGCTTTCTTT
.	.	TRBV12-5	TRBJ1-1	CASGLSLKGDEAFF	TGTGCTAGTGGTTTGTCCCTAAAGGGGGACGAAGCTTTCTTT
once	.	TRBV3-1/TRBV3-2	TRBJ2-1	CASSQDLSNEQFF	TGTGCCAGCAGCCAAGATCTTAGCAATGAGCAGTTCTTC
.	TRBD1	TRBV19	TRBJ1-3	CASSPRTGQGNTIYF	TGTGCCAGTAGTCCTAGGACAGGGCAAGGAAACACCATATATTTT
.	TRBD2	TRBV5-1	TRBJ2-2	CASSLAGGTGELFF	TGCGCCAGCAGCCTAGCGGGGGGCACCGGGGAGCTGTTTTTT
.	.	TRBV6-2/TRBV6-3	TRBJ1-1	CASSYSGAEAFF	TGTGCCAGCAGTTACTCTGGCGCTGAAGCTTTCTTT
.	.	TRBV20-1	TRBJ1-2	CSASVGARGYTF	TGCAGTGCTAGTGTGGGGGCGCGCGGCTACACCTTC
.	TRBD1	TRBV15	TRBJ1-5	CATSRRTGGFQPQHF	TGTGCCACCAGCAGACGGACAGGGGGTTTTCAGCCCCAGCATTTT
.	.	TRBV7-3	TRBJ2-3	CASSLGPSTDTQYF	TGTGCCAGCAGCTTAGGACCAAGCACAGATACGCAGTATTTT
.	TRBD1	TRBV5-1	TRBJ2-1	CASSKRTGTTNEQFF	TGCGCCAGCAGCAAACGGACAGGGACAACCAATGAGCAGTTCTTC
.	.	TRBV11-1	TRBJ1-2	CASSAWGGYTF	TGTGCCAGCAGCGCATGGGGTGGCTACACCTTC
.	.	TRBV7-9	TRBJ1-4	CASSQKQQTNEKLFF	TGTGCCAGCAGTCAAAAACAGCAAACTAATGAAAAACTGTTTTTT
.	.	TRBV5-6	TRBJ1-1	CASSFKIYEAFF	TGTGCCAGCAGCTTTAAGATATATGAAGCTTTCTTT
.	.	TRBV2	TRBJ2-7	CASKVEPGNYEQYF	TGTGCCAGCAAGGTAGAACCCGGAAACTACGAGCAGTACTTC
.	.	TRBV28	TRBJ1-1	CASSLVGALGTEAFF	TGTGCCAGCAGTTTGGTAGGAGCCTTGGGCACTGAAGCTTTCTTT
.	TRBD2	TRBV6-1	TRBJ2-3	CASSDAGGITDTQYF	TGTGCCAGCAGTGATGCGGGGGGGATAACAGATACGCAGTATTTT
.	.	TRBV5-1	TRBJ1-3	CASLKQGKGNTIYF	TGCGCCAGCCTTAAACAGGGTAAGGGAAACACCATATATTTT
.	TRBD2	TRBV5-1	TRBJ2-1	CASSGEAGGAGNEQFF	TGCGCCAGCAGCGGGGAGGCCGGGGGGGCCGGTAATGAGCAGTTCTTC
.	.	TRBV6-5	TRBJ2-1	CASRFSRGSCNEQFF	TGTGCCAGCAGATTCTCTCGCGGATCGTGCAATGAGCAGTTCTTC
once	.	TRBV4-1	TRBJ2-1	CASSQAPGTYSYNEQFF	TGCGCCAGCAGCCAAGCCCCAGGGACCTACTCCTACAATGAGCAGTTCTTC
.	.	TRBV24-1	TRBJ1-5	CAIEQGSNQPQHF	TGTGCCATCGAACAGGGTAGCAATCAGCCCCAGCATTTT
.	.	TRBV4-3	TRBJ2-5	CASSLIGVQETQYF	TGCGCCAGCAGTCTCATCGGGGTACAAGAGACCCAGTACTTC
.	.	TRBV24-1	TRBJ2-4	CATSDANLQAGDIQYF	TGTGCCACCAGTGATGCCAACTTACAGGCCGGGGACATTCAGTACTTC
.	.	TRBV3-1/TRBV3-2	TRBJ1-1	CASSQDLGGRGRAFF	TGTGCCAGCAGCCAAGATCTCGGGGGACGTGGTCGGGCTTTCTTT
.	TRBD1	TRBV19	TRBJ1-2	CASTPQGAASHGYTF	TGTGCCAGTACCCCACAGGGGGCGGCTTCTCATGGCTACACCTTC
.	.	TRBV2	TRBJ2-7	CAIQDISYEQYF	TGTGCCATCCAGGACATTTCCTACGAGCAGTACTTC
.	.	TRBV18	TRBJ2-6	CASSPVSSSGANVLTF	TGTGCCAGCTCACCGGTAAGCTCCTCTGGGGCCAACGTCCTGACTTTC
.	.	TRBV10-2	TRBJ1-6	CASSAPENKGNGSPLHF	TGCGCCAGCAGTGCCCCTGAAAATAAGGGAAATGGTTCACCCCTCCACTTT
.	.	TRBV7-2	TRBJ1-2	CATKSRGGLNYGYTF	TGTGCCACCAAATCCCGCGGAGGCTTGAACTATGGCTACACCTTC
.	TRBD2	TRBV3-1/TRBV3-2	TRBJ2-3	CASSRLAGGRTDTQYF	TGTGCCAGCAGCCGGTTAGCGGGGGGGCGGACAGATACGCAGTATTTT